What follows are 16 T cell receptor beta chains derived from one specimen sequenced in a study of PD-L1 blockade in urothelial cancer. Data came from immunoSEQ multiplex PCR; TCRdb stores just in-frame clones and leaves some out. The sample shows 55,000 to 70,000 clones, around 79% of them seen only once. Sequenced here: PBMCs, sampled around atezolizumab (anti-PD-L1) treatment. The receptors stem from a man in his sixties or seventies with urothelial cancer.

The chain uses TRBV15 and TRBJ2-1, with a tentative D call TRBD2 (6 bases). Trimming took off 4 bases at V and 3 bases at J, with 16 bases between the two ends. CDR1 is LNHNV and CDR2 is YYDKDF in the germline V gene (reference sequence). The CDR3 has 16 amino acids. CDR3 in DNA: TGTGCCACCAGCAAAGGGGCGGGGCCTGTCTACAATGAGCAGTTCTTC. It codes for CATSKGAGPVYNEQFF.

The V call is TRBV7-9, the J call TRBJ1-3; 8 bases line up with TRBD1. From germline, CDR1 is SEHNR and CDR2 FQNEAQ (reference sequence). Trimming at V came to 7 bases and at J to 0 bases, leaving 11 bases not matched to a gene. This CDR3 contains 17 residues. The CDR3 DNA follows: TGTGCCAGCACTTACATTACAGGGGGGTTCTCTGGAAACACCATATATTTT. This translates into CASTYITGGFSGNTIYF.

The rearrangement uses TRBV19 and TRBJ2-5; TRBD2 matches 8 bases. J was trimmed by 5 bases and V by 5 bases; bases with no gene match: 4. CDR1 LNHDA and CDR2 SQIVND come from the germline V gene (reference sequence). This CDR3 has 13 residues. The CDR3 DNA reads as TGTGCCAGTAGTGCGGGGGGAGAGGAGACCCAGTACTTC. Amino acids: CASSAGGEETQYF.

The chain couples TRBV4-1 to TRBJ2-7; 7 nucleotides agree with TRBD2. The CDR3 extends over 15 amino acids. Unmatched junction bases numbered 8, after V lost 5 bases and J lost 1 base. CDR1 MGHRA and CDR2 YSYEKL come from the germline V gene. The CDR3 DNA reads as TGCGCCAGCAGCTACACCGGGACTAATTCCTACGAGCAGTACTTC. This sequence encodes CASSYTGTNSYEQYF.

In DNA, the CDR3 is TGTGCCAGCAGTGAACCGGGACAGCTAACCGGGGAGCTGTTTTTT. The encoded protein is CASSEPGQLTGELFF. V and J are TRBV25-1 and TRBJ2-2, with 7 bases that match TRBD1. V shed 2 bases and J 5 bases; nucleotides not matched to a gene: 5. The CDR3 is 15 residues long. CDR1 is MGHDK, CDR2 SYGVNS, per germline.

This clone was seen more than once but under ten times. The chain combines TRBV18 with TRBJ2-2, with TRBD2 identical over 14 bases. This CDR3 contains 18 residues. J was trimmed by 6 bases and V by 8 bases; bases with no gene match: 14. Looked up from germline, CDR1 is KGHSH and CDR2 is LQKENI. The DNA of the CDR3 is TGTGCCAGCAGACTACAAGGACTAGCGGGAGGCGGATCCGGGGAGCTGTTTTTT. It yields the protein CASRLQGLAGGGSGELFF.

The CDR3 nucleotides are TGCGCCAGCAGCTCAGAAGCAACTAATGAAAAACTGTTTTTT. Residues: CASSSEATNEKLFF. This chain uses TRBV5-1 with TRBJ1-4; D uncertain. This CDR3 comprises 14 residues. With 3 bases removed from V and 0 bases from J, the gap between germline ends came to 6 bases. Germline CDR1 is SGHRS and CDR2 is YFSETQ.

CDR3 sequence reads: CASSQTGTSGRSTGELFF. CDR3 sequence (DNA): TGCGCCAGCAGCCAAACCGGGACTAGCGGGAGAAGTACCGGGGAGCTGTTTTTT. The genes are TRBV4-1 and TRBJ2-2, with 14 bases aligning to TRBD2. This CDR3 comprises 18 residues. V gave up 2 bases and J gave up 5 bases; unmatched junction bases: 7. The germline V gene encodes CDR1 MGHRA and CDR2 YSYEKL.

V usage is TRBV2 and J usage is TRBJ2-7; D perhaps matches TRBD1 (6 bases). The germline V gene encodes CDR1 SNHLY and CDR2 FYNNEI. CDR3 length: 13 residues. V was clipped by 10 bases and J by 3 bases, with 16 bases between them. This CDR3 reads CATQETGRYEQYF. The CDR3 DNA is TGTGCCACCCAAGAGACAGGACGCTACGAGCAGTACTTC.

J is TRBJ2-7 and V is TRBV5-4, with TRBD2 identical over 10 bases. This CDR3 has 16 residues. J gave up 6 bases and V 6 bases, and 15 bases lay outside the gene matches. Germline V gene data show CDR1 as SGHNT and CDR2 as YYREEE (reference sequence). CDR3 DNA sequence: TGTGCCAGCACGTCTAAAGGGAAACTAGCGGGATCCGAGCAGTACTTC. Protein sequence: CASTSKGKLAGSEQYF.

This clone was observed a few times. This sequence joins TRBV5-1 and TRBJ1-1; 7 bases fit TRBD1. Germline V gene sequence: CDR1 SGHRS, CDR2 YFSETQ. V shed 5 bases and J 4 bases; nucleotides not matched to a gene: 8. The CDR3 is made up of 14 amino acids. CDR3 nucleotide sequence: TGCGCCAGCAGGTCTCAGGGGGAGAGCACTGAAGCTTTCTTT. Residues: CASRSQGESTEAFF.

This clone has just one count. The rearrangement links TRBV6-1 to TRBJ1-4; D not certain. The CDR3 loop spans 14 amino acids. Germline assignment: CDR1 MNHNS and CDR2 SASEGT. The V and J ends lost 4 bases and 0 bases respectively, with 6 bases between them. The CDR3 reads CASSVTTTNEKLFF. CDR3 sequence (DNA): TGTGCCAGCAGTGTAACAACAACTAATGAAAAACTGTTTTTT.

The J gene is TRBJ1-1, the V gene TRBV15; D possibly corresponds to TRBD1 (5 bases). Looked up from germline, CDR1 is LNHNV and CDR2 is YYDKDF (reference sequence). V lost 7 bases, J lost 3 bases, and 12 bases lay in between. The CDR3 spans 13 residues. CDR3 protein: CATTPDRYTEAFF. For the CDR3, the DNA is TGTGCCACCACCCCTGACAGATACACTGAAGCTTTCTTT.

The chain recombines TRBV29-1 with TRBJ1-1, with D uncertain. V lost 3 bases to trimming and J lost 5 bases, with 16 bases between them. This CDR3 is 14 amino acids long. Germline loops: CDR1 SQVTM, CDR2 ANQGSEA. CDR3 sequence (DNA): TGCAGCGTTGAGGACTCCAGGCGGGGAACTGAAGCTTTCTTT. As protein: CSVEDSRRGTEAFF.

The CDR3 here is CASSSTGAQGHEQYF. The DNA of the CDR3 is TGTGCCAGCAGCTCCACAGGGGCGCAGGGCCACGAGCAGTACTTC. V usage is TRBV7-6 and J usage is TRBJ2-7, with 7 bases fitting TRBD1. The CDR3 spans 15 residues. The germline CDR1 and CDR2 sequences are SGHVS and FNYEAQ. Losses at the gene ends were 4 bases for V and 5 bases for J; bases not matched to a gene: 11.

This clone occurred a few times. This sequence joins TRBV11-2 and TRBJ1-2; 7 bases are a match to TRBD1. The CDR3 length is 14 residues. The V and J ends lost 1 base and 6 bases, in that order; junction bases with no gene match: 5. Germline assignment: CDR1 SGHAT and CDR2 FQNNGV. The CDR3 loop is CASSLAQGGDGYTF. The CDR3 nucleotides read TGTGCCAGCAGCTTAGCTCAGGGGGGCGATGGCTACACCTTC. The entire variable domain, with the rest obtained from reference TRBV11-2 and TRBJ1-2, is as follows: EAGVAQSPRYKIIEKRQSVAFWCNPISGHATLYWYQQILGQGPKLLIQFQNNGVVDDSQLPKDRFSAERLKGVDSTLKIQPAKLEDSAVYLCASSLAQGGDGYTFGSGTRLTVV.